The rows below give T cell receptor beta chains drawn from one sample of a study of blood T cell repertoires in COVID-19. Clones were sequenced by immunoSEQ multiplex PCR, and TCRdb holds only the in-frame ones, with some missing. The data contain 100,000 to 120,000 clones, around 76% of them singletons. The sequencing sample was made of peripheral blood. The receptors here all came from a woman over 75 with acute or convalescent COVID-19. The CDR3 runs from the conserved cysteine through the conserved F or W. D genes are given only for firm matches. Clone sizes are given selectively: once, few, many, or a class where the clone is expanded.

D,V,J,size,CDR3,DNA
NA,TRBV5-4,TRBJ2-7,NA,CASTLHGEQYF,TGTGCCAGCACCCTACACGGGGAGCAGTACTTC
TRBD2,TRBV3-1/TRBV3-2,TRBJ2-7,few,CALSVTPLADSYEQYF,TGTGCCTTGTCAGTAACCCCGCTAGCGGATTCCTACGAGCAGTACTTC
NA,TRBV4-1,TRBJ2-2,few,CASSQGWGDTGELFF,TGCGCCAGCAGCCAAGGGTGGGGGGACACCGGGGAGCTGTTTTTT
TRBD2,TRBV11-1,TRBJ2-3,NA,CASSAPLAGGTDTQYF,TGTGCCAGCAGCGCCCCTCTAGCGGGCGGCACAGATACGCAGTATTTT
NA,TRBV3-1/TRBV3-2,TRBJ1-2,NA,CASGSRVCNYGYTF,TGTGCCAGCGGCTCCAGGGTATGTAACTATGGCTACACCTTC
TRBD2,TRBV5-1,TRBJ2-5,NA,CASSWASGEETQYF,TGCGCCAGCAGCTGGGCTAGCGGGGAAGAGACCCAGTACTTC
TRBD2,TRBV2,TRBJ2-1,NA,CASSEERESNEQFF,TGTGCCAGCAGTGAAGAGCGGGAGTCGAATGAGCAGTTCTTC
NA,TRBV5-1,TRBJ2-1,NA,CASSLSTGTGPPYNEQFF,TGCGCCAGCAGCCTAAGTACAGGGACGGGGCCTCCTTACAATGAGCAGTTCTTC
NA,TRBV3-1/TRBV3-2,TRBJ1-1,once,CASSQVGGEAFF,TGTGCCAGCAGCCAAGTAGGGGGTGAAGCTTTCTTT
NA,TRBV5-1,TRBJ1-1,NA,CASSLTTLNTEAFF,TGCGCCAGCAGCCTAACTACACTGAACACTGAAGCTTTCTTT
TRBD1,TRBV25-1,TRBJ1-5,NA,CASSLTGSLQPQHF,TGTGCCAGCAGTTTGACAGGGTCCCTTCAGCCCCAGCATTTT
TRBD1,TRBV3-1/TRBV3-2,TRBJ1-2,NA,CASSQEKTGGGNYGYTF,TGTGCCAGCAGCCAAGAAAAGACAGGGGGCGGGAACTATGGCTACACCTTC
TRBD2,TRBV4-1,TRBJ2-5,few,CASSQAGLTIQETQYF,TGCGCCAGCAGCCAAGCGGGACTAACTATTCAAGAGACCCAGTACTTC
NA,TRBV7-2,TRBJ1-6,NA,CASSLGGGPGRYYSPLHF,TGTGCCAGCAGCTTAGGCGGAGGGCCTGGGAGGTACTATTCACCCCTCCACTTT
TRBD2,TRBV2,TRBJ2-7,few,CASTRGAGGDFEQYF,TGTGCCAGCACCAGAGGAGCGGGGGGTGATTTCGAGCAGTACTTC
TRBD1,TRBV7-3,TRBJ2-3,NA,CASSSGQGGTDTQYF,TGTGCCAGCAGCTCCGGACAGGGCGGCACAGATACGCAGTATTTT
NA,TRBV5-1,TRBJ2-3,NA,CASRRLQFPTDTQYF,TGCGCCAGCAGACGCTTGCAGTTTCCCACAGATACGCAGTATTTT
NA,TRBV19,TRBJ1-3,few,CASSINRVGTIYF,TGTGCCAGTAGTATCAACAGGGTCGGCACCATATATTTT
NA,TRBV4-1,TRBJ2-4,NA,CASSQGRGVEAKNIQYF,TGCGCCAGCAGCCAAGGCAGGGGAGTGGAAGCCAAAAACATTCAGTACTTC
NA,TRBV5-1,TRBJ2-5,NA,CASSLVRASQETQYF,TGCGCCAGCAGCTTGGTCAGGGCAAGTCAAGAGACCCAGTACTTC
NA,TRBV4-3,TRBJ2-7,few,CASSQVSAVNSYEQYF,TGCGCCAGCAGCCAAGTCAGCGCGGTTAACTCCTACGAGCAGTACTTC
NA,TRBV4-1,TRBJ2-7,NA,CASSQDRRTLRVSEQYF,TGCGCCAGCAGCCAAGATCGAAGGACCCTCAGGGTGTCCGAGCAGTACTTC
TRBD2,TRBV5-4,TRBJ2-7,few,CASSFGTSGYEQYF,TGTGCCAGCAGCTTCGGGACTAGCGGCTACGAGCAGTACTTC
NA,TRBV5-4,TRBJ1-2,NA,CASSFPGNYGYTF,TGTGCCAGCAGCTTCCCCGGGAACTATGGCTACACCTTC
TRBD2,TRBV11-2,TRBJ2-6,NA,CASSLGGLALHSGANVLTF,TGTGCCAGCAGCTTAGGGGGACTAGCGTTACACTCTGGGGCCAACGTCCTGACTTTC